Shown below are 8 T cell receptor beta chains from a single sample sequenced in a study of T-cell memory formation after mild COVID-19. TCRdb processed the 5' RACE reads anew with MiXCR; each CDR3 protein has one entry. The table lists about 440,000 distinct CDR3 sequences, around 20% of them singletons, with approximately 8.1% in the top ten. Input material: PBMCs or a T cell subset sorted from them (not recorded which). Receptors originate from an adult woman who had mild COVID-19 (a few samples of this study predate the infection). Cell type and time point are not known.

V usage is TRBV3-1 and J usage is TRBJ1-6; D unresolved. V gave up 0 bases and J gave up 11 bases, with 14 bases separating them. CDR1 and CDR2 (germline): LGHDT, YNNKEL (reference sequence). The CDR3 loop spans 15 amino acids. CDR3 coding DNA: TGTGCCAGCAGCCAAGATCTGGTCACCCGAGCACCCCTCCACTTT. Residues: CASSQDLVTRAPLHF.

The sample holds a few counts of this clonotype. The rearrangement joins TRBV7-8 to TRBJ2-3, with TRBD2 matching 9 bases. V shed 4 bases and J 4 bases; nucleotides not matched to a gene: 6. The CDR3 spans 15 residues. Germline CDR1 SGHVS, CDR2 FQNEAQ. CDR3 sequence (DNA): TGTGCCAGCAGCTCTAGCGGGGTAGACGCAGATACGCAGTATTTT. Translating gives CASSSSGVDADTQYF. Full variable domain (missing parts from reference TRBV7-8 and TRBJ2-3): GAGVSQSPRYKVAKRGQDVALRCDPISGHVSLFWYQQALGQGPEFLTYFQNEAQLDKSGLPSDRFFAERPEGSVSTLKIQRTQQEDSAVYLCASSSSGVDADTQYFGPGTRLTVL.

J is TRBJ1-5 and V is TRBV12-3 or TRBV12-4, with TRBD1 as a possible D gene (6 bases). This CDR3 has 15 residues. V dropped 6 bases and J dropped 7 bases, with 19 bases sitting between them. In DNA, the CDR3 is TGTGCCAGCAGCCAGGACAGAGCGGAGCTACAGCCCCAGCATTTT. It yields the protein CASSQDRAELQPQHF.

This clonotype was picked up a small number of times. DNA for the CDR3: TGTGCCAGCAGCGGACGGACAGGGGAAAGCCCTACCTACGAGCAGTACTTC. This codes for CASSGRTGESPTYEQYF. The rearrangement links TRBV27 to TRBJ2-7; TRBD1 agrees at 9 bases. CDR1 and CDR2 (germline): MNHEY, SMNVEV (reference sequence). J gave up 2 bases and V 6 bases, and 14 bases lay outside the gene matches. There are 17 residues in the CDR3.

Written as DNA, the CDR3 is TGTGCCAGCGGGCTTCTTAGGTTCAATGAGCAGTTCTTC. Residues: CASGLLRFNEQFF. The chain carries TRBV6-5 and TRBJ2-1; D remains ambiguous. This CDR3 comprises 13 residues. Looked up from germline, CDR1 is MNHEY and CDR2 is SVGAGI. Deletions cut 8 bases from V and 6 bases from J, with 14 bases between.

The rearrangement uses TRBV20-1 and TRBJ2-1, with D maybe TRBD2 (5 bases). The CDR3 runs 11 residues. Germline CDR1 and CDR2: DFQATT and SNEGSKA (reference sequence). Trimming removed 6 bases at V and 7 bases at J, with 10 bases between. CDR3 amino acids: CSANTRNEQFF. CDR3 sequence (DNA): TGCAGTGCAAATACTAGGAATGAGCAGTTCTTC.

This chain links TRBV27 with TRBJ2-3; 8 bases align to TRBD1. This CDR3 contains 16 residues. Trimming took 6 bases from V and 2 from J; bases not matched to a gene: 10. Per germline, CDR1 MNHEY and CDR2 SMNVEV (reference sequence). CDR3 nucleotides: TGTGCCAGCAGCCCATTGGGACAGGTCTCCACAGATACGCAGTATTTT. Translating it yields CASSPLGQVSTDTQYF.

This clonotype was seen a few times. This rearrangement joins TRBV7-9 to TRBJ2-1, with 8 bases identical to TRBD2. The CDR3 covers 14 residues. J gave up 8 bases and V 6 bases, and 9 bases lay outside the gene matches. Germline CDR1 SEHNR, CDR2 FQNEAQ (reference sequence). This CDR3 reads CASRSEAGGDEQFF. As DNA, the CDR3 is TGTGCCAGCAGATCCGAGGCGGGGGGCGATGAGCAGTTCTTC.